This T cell receptor (beta chain) was recorded in a study of T cell changes during pregnancy in multiple sclerosis. The junction had 4 bases not matched to a gene; V was cut back by 1 base and J by 0 bases. There are 16 residues in the CDR3. Germline V gives CDR1 MGHRA, CDR2 YSYEKL. Only in-frame clones appear in the TCRdb table, and some are missing; sequencing was by immunoSEQ multiplex PCR. The sample has tens of thousands of clones, 90% to 95% seen once; the top ten hold 0.65% to 0.9%. Sequenced here: peripheral blood, sampled in the first trimester of pregnancy. This rearrangement joins TRBV4-1 to TRBJ2-7, with 9 positions matching TRBD1. The receptor was derived from a female donor with multiple sclerosis, enrolled in a pregnancy study. The CDR3 region is CASSQGTGAPSYEQYF. The CDR3 DNA reads TGCGCCAGCAGCCAAGGGACAGGGGCTCCCTCCTACGAGCAGTACTTC.